This T cell receptor (beta chain) is from a study of blood T cell repertoires in COVID-19. Whole-study context: Researchers got acute and convalescent COVID-19 samples from the United States, Italy and Spain.

This clone has only a few counts. Clinical history as reported by participants underpinned cohort assignment. The table came from immunoSEQ multiplex PCR; TCRdb's copy has only in-frame clones and leaves some out. The sample shows approximately 360,000 clones, 83% of them seen only once. CDR3 length equals 13 residues. V shed 7 bases, J shed 6 bases, and the junction held 8 bases outside the gene matches. CDR1 MNHEY and CDR2 SMNVEV come from the germline V gene (reference sequence). The chain carries TRBV27 and TRBJ1-1, with 7 bases lining up with TRBD1. The sequencing sample was made of PBMCs or T cells enriched from blood (not recorded which). The TCR was taken from a woman aged 45-65 years who had recovered from COVID-19. DNA for the CDR3: TGTGCCAGCAAGGCGAGGGGGCCCGCTGAAGCTTTCTTT. It specifies CASKARGPAEAFF.